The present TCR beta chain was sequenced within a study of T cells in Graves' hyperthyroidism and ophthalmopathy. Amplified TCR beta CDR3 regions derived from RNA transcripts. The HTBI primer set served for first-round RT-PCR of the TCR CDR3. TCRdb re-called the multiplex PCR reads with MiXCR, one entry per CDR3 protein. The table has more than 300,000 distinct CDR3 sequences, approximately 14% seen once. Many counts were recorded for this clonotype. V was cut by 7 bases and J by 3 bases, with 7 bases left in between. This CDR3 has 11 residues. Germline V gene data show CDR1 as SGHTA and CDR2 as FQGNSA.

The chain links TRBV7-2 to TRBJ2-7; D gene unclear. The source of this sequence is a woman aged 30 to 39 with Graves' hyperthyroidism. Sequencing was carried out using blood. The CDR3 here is CASKDDYEQYF. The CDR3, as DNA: TGTGCCAGCAAAGACGACTACGAGCAGTACTTC.